This T cell receptor beta chain appears in the sequencing data of a study of Ad26.COV2.S vaccination and SARS-CoV-2 variants. The germline CDR1 and CDR2 sequences are MNHEY and SVGAGI. This CDR3 comprises 13 residues. Trimming removed 6 bases at V and 8 bases at J, with 14 bases between. Clones were sequenced by immunoSEQ multiplex PCR, and TCRdb holds only the in-frame ones, with some missing. The sample yields roughly 100,000 clones, around 81% seen once. The rearrangement uses TRBV6-5 and TRBJ2-1; D is perhaps TRBD2 (5 bases). The source was peripheral blood, collected after recovery from COVID-19. The sequence was obtained from a human donor who had recovered from COVID-19. The CDR3: CASSEVPEDEQFF. Here the CDR3 DNA reads TGTGCCAGCAGCGAGGTCCCGGAGGATGAGCAGTTCTTC.